A selection of T cell receptor beta chains follows, all from one sample in a study of CD8+CD57+ T cells in acquired aplastic anemia. TCRdb reanalysed the reads using MiXCR and keeps one entry per CDR3 protein. The sample includes about 200,000 distinct CDR3 sequences, 65% of them seen just once. Sequenced material: sorted CD4+, CD8+, or CD8+CD57+ T cells (not recorded which) from PBMCs. The origin of the receptors is a human donor with aplastic anemia. The CDR3 runs from the conserved cysteine through the conserved F or W. The D gene is left open where the match is weak. Only some rows state a clone size, as once, few, many or a class for expanded clones.

TRBV13	-	TRBJ1-1	once	TGCGCCAGCAGCTTGGAGGGTCGCGGTTACACTGAAGCTTTCTTT	CASSLEGRGYTEAFF
TRBV7-2	TRBD1	TRBJ1-2	-	TGTGCCAGCAGCCCTAGCGCTGGACAGGGGGGTGGCTACACCTTC	CASSPSAGQGGGYTF
TRBV7-2	-	TRBJ1-2	-	TGTGCCAGCAGCTTTTCGGCCTCGGCGAACTATGGCTACACCTTC	CASSFSASANYGYTF
TRBV9	-	TRBJ2-7	-	TGTGCCAGCAGCCCAACCGAGGCCCCCTACGAGCAGTACTTC	CASSPTEAPYEQYF
TRBV7-9	TRBD2	TRBJ2-5	-	TGTGCCAGCAGCCCAGGGACTAGCGGGGGGGTACATGAGACCCAGTACTTC	CASSPGTSGGVHETQYF
TRBV6-5	-	TRBJ1-2	many	TGTGCCAGCAGTTACTCTTCAGGGCAAGTTGGCTACACCTTC	CASSYSSGQVGYTF
TRBV7-2	-	TRBJ2-7	-	TGTGCCAGCAGGCCTGGGGGGCCCAGCTCCTACGAGCAGTACTTC	CASRPGGPSSYEQYF
TRBV25-1	TRBD2	TRBJ2-7	-	TGTGCCGGCAGGGCGACTAGCGGGAGAATCGACGAGCAGTACTTC	CAGRATSGRIDEQYF
TRBV7-6	-	TRBJ2-7	few	TGTGCCAGCAGCTCGGCCGGGGCTAGAGAGCAGTACTTC	CASSSAGAREQYF
TRBV2	-	TRBJ1-2	-	TGTGCCAGCAGTGAACATAGCCACTATGGCTACACCTTC	CASSEHSHYGYTF
TRBV27	-	TRBJ2-7	-	TGTGCCAGCAGCTACAGGGTCTCCTACGAGCAGTACTTC	CASSYRVSYEQYF
TRBV7-6	TRBD2	TRBJ2-5	-	TGTGCCAGCAGCCCGGCGGCTAGCGGGGGCCGGAAGACCCAGTACTTC	CASSPAASGGRKTQYF
TRBV7-9	-	TRBJ2-7	-	TGTGCCAGCAGCTTAGGCCCAGCGACGTACGAGCAGTACTTC	CASSLGPATYEQYF
TRBV15	TRBD1	TRBJ2-1	-	TGTGCCACCAGCACGAGGACAGGCCCTAATGAGCAGTTCTTC	CATSTRTGPNEQFF
TRBV7-6	-	TRBJ1-2	-	TGTGCCAGCAGCCCTGCGGACCGGTCTGGCTACACCTTC	CASSPADRSGYTF
TRBV27	-	TRBJ2-2	-	TGTGCCAGCAGTTATATCGTTGGGGCCGGGGAGCTGTTTTTT	CASSYIVGAGELFF
TRBV7-2	-	TRBJ2-1	once	TGTGCCAGCAGCTTAGCCAACAGGGATCGGTTCTTC	CASSLANRDRFF
TRBV5-8	-	TRBJ1-1	-	TGTGCCAGCAGCCTCACCTCCGGGACATTGAACACTGAAGCTTTCTTT	CASSLTSGTLNTEAFF
TRBV19	-	TRBJ2-1	-	TGTGCCAGTAGTATCCCTGACAATGAGCAGTTCTTC	CASSIPDNEQFF
TRBV20-1	-	TRBJ2-7	many	TGCAGTGCTAGCCCCCGGGACGGCTCCTACGAGCAGTACTTC	CSASPRDGSYEQYF
TRBV2	TRBD1	TRBJ2-5	once	TGTGCCAGCAGAGTCGACAGGGTGGGTTTAGAGACCCAGTACTTC	CASRVDRVGLETQYF
TRBV20-1	TRBD1	TRBJ1-5	-	TGCAGTGCTAGCGCCGGGACAGGGGTTAGCAATCAGCCCCAGCATTTT	CSASAGTGVSNQPQHF
TRBV29-1	-	TRBJ2-5	-	TGCAGCGTTCCCCCACTAGACCGGCAAGAGACCCAGTACTTC	CSVPPLDRQETQYF
TRBV29-1	-	TRBJ2-5	-	TGCAGCGCTGGATGGTTTCAAGAGACCCAGTACTTC	CSAGWFQETQYF
TRBV14	-	TRBJ2-7	many	TGTGCCAGCAGCCAACTACGGGACGGACCTCCTCACGAGCAGTACTTC	CASSQLRDGPPHEQYF
TRBV7-2	TRBD1	TRBJ2-5	-	TGTGCCAGCAGCTACCAAGGGGGCCGGGAGACCCAGTACTTC	CASSYQGGRETQYF
TRBV24-1	-	TRBJ2-2	few	TGTGCCACCAATGGGGCGAGCGGGGAGCTGTTTTTT	CATNGASGELFF
TRBV9	TRBD1	TRBJ1-2	few	TGTGCCAGCAGCGTAGGGGACAGTCACTATGGCTACACCTTC	CASSVGDSHYGYTF
TRBV7-2	-	TRBJ2-2	-	TGTGCCAGCAGCTTAGTTGGAGGGAAGGGCGGGGAGCTGTTTTTT	CASSLVGGKGGELFF